The T cell receptor (beta chain) described here comes from a study of identical twins. MiXCR, applied by TCRdb to the 5' RACE reads, yields one record per CDR3 protein. The sample records around 570,000 distinct CDR3 sequences, 9.6% being singletons. V lost 5 bases to trimming and J lost 5 bases, with 8 bases between them. Germline assignment: CDR1 MNHEY and CDR2 SMNVEV (reference sequence). CDR3 length: 12 amino acids. Notes on the study in general: Modelling approaches yielded underestimates of out-of-frame TCR alpha sharing between monozygotic twins. Reduced insertions were recorded for abundant cord blood beta clonotypes, with no such pattern in memory repertoires. In drawing conclusions, the study used cross-sectional statistical analysis and did not follow the same donors.

In its sample, this clonotype was seen a few times. Its antigen is as yet unknown. These sequences were also reported in another study, on yellow fever vaccine responses in identical twins.

The sequence was obtained from a woman aged 18-29 years in good health. Sequenced input: PBMCs. J is TRBJ2-3 and V is TRBV27; D possibly uses TRBD1 or TRBD2 (5 bases each). DNA of the CDR3: TGTGCCAGCAGTCGGGGCCAAGATACGCAGTATTTT. Amino acids: CASSRGQDTQYF.